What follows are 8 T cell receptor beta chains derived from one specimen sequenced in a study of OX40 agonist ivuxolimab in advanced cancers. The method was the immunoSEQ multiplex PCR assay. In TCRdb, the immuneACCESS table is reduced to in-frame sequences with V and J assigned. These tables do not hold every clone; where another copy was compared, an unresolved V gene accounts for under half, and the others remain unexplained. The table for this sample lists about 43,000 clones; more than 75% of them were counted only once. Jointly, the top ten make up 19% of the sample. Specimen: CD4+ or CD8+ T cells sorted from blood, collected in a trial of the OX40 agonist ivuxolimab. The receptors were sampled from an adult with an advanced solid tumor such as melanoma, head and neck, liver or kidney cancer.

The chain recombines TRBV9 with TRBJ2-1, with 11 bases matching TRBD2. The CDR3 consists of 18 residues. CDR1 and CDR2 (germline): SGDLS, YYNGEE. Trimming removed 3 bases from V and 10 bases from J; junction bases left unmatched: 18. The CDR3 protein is CASSAKPGGTSGTLEQFF. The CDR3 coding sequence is TGTGCCAGCAGCGCCAAGCCGGGGGGGACTAGCGGAACCTTGGAGCAGTTCTTC.

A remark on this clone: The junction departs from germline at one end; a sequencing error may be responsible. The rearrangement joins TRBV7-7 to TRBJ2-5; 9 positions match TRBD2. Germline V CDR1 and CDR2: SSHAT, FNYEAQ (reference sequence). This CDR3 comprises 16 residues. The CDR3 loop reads CASSLAGGGVVETQYF. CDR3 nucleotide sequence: TGTGCTAGCAGCTTAGCCGGCGGGGGGGTCGTAGAGACCCAGTACTTC.

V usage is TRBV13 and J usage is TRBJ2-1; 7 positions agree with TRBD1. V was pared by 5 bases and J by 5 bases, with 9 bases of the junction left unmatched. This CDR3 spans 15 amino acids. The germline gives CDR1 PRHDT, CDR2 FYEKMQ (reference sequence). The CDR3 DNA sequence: TGTGCCAGCAGCGCAACAGGGGCCGTTCACAATGAGCAGTTCTTC. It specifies CASSATGAVHNEQFF.

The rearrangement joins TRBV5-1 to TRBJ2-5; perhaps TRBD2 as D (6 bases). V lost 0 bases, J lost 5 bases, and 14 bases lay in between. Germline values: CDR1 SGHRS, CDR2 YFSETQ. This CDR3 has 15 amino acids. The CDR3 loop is CASSLAPGGGETQYF. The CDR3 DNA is TGCGCCAGCAGCTTGGCACCCGGTGGGGGGGAGACCCAGTACTTC.

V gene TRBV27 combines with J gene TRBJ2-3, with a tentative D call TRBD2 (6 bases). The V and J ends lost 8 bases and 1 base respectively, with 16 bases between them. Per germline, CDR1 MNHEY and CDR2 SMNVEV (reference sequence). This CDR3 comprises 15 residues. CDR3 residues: CASSFSSARTDTQYF. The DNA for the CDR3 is TGTGCCAGCTCTTTTTCTAGCGCACGCACAGATACGCAGTATTTT.

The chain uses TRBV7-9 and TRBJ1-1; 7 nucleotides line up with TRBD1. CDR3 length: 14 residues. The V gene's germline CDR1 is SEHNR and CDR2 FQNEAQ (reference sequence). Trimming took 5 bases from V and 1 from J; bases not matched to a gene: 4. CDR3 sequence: CASSQQGTNTEAFF. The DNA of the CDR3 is TGTGCCAGCAGCCAACAGGGGACGAACACTGAAGCTTTCTTT.

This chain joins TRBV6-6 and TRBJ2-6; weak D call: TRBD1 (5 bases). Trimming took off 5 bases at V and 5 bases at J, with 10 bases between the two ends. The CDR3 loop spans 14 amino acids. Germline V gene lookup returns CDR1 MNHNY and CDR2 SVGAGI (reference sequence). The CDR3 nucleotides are TGTGCCAGCAGTGGACAAAGTCGGGCCAACGTCCTGACTTTC. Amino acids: CASSGQSRANVLTF.

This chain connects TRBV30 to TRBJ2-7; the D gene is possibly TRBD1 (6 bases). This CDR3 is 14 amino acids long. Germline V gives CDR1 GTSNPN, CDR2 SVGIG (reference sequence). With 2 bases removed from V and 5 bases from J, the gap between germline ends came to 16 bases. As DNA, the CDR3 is TGTGCCTGGAGTAATGGACAGACGTCCGACGAGCAGTACTTC. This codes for CAWSNGQTSDEQYF.